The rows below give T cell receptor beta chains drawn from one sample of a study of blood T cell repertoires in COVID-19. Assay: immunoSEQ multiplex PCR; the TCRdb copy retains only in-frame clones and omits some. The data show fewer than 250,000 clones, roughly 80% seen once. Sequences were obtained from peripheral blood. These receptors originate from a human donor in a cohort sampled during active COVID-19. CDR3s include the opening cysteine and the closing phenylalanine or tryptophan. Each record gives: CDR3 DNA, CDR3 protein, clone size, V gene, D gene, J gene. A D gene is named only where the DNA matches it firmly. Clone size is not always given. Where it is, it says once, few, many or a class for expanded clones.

DNA: TGTGCCAGCAGTTCGACAGCCTCCTACGAGCAGTACTTC
CDR3: CASSSTASYEQYF
size: -
V: TRBV12-3/TRBV12-4
D: -
J: TRBJ2-7

DNA: TGTGCCAGCATCGCAGGGGTCGCAATCAGCCCCCAGCATTTT
CDR3: CASIAGVAISPQHF
size: once
V: TRBV6-5
D: -
J: TRBJ1-5

DNA: TGTGCCAGCAGCCCCCAGCGGCTAGCGGGAGGGGAAGAGACCCAGTACTTC
CDR3: CASSPQRLAGGEETQYF
size: -
V: TRBV21-1
D: -
J: TRBJ2-5

DNA: TGTGCCACCAGTGATTCTCACAGGATTCAAGAGACCCAGTACTTC
CDR3: CATSDSHRIQETQYF
size: -
V: TRBV24-1
D: -
J: TRBJ2-5

DNA: TGTGCCAGCAGGACGGGGGGAGGTACTGAAGCTTTCTTT
CDR3: CASRTGGGTEAFF
size: -
V: TRBV6-5
D: -
J: TRBJ1-1

DNA: TGCAGCGTTGAACTGGGGGCCGGTGAAAAACTGTTTTTT
CDR3: CSVELGAGEKLFF
size: -
V: TRBV29-1
D: -
J: TRBJ1-4

DNA: TGCGCCAGCAGCCGGGACAGGGTATACACTGAAGCTTTCTTT
CDR3: CASSRDRVYTEAFF
size: -
V: TRBV5-1
D: TRBD1
J: TRBJ1-1

DNA: TGTGCCAGCAGCCAAGGTTTCGCGGGGAGGGATGAGCAGTTCTTC
CDR3: CASSQGFAGRDEQFF
size: -
V: TRBV3-1/TRBV3-2
D: TRBD2
J: TRBJ2-1

DNA: TGTGCCAGCAGTTTGCGGCTCACCAATCGGCCCCAGCATTTT
CDR3: CASSLRLTNRPQHF
size: -
V: TRBV28
D: -
J: TRBJ1-5

DNA: TGTGCCAGCAGTGAAGCCCAGGGGGCAAGGTATGGCTACACCTTC
CDR3: CASSEAQGARYGYTF
size: -
V: TRBV2
D: TRBD1
J: TRBJ1-2

DNA: TGTGCCAGTGGGGACTTCATCTCCTACAATGAGCAGTTCTTC
CDR3: CASGDFISYNEQFF
size: -
V: TRBV19
D: -
J: TRBJ2-1

DNA: TGTGCCAGCAGCTTAGCAGAGTTGCGGGACTACGAGCAGTACTTC
CDR3: CASSLAELRDYEQYF
size: -
V: TRBV7-8
D: -
J: TRBJ2-7

DNA: TGTGCCAGCACCCCAGGGTTTAACACTGAAGCTTTCTTT
CDR3: CASTPGFNTEAFF
size: -
V: TRBV28
D: -
J: TRBJ1-1

DNA: TGTGCCACCAGTGATTTGGGGCTGAACTATGGCTACACCTTC
CDR3: CATSDLGLNYGYTF
size: few
V: TRBV24-1
D: -
J: TRBJ1-2

DNA: TGTGCCAGCATTTCCCGGCCCCCCCGGGTAGCGGGGGTGAATGAGCAGTTCTTC
CDR3: CASISRPPRVAGVNEQFF
size: -
V: TRBV27
D: TRBD2
J: TRBJ2-1

DNA: TGTGCCAGCGCCGGGGACAGGCGCTACGAGCAGTACTTC
CDR3: CASAGDRRYEQYF
size: -
V: TRBV28
D: TRBD1
J: TRBJ2-7

DNA: TGTGCCAGCAACAGGGGAAACTACAATGAGCAGTTCTTC
CDR3: CASNRGNYNEQFF
size: -
V: TRBV2
D: TRBD1
J: TRBJ2-1

DNA: TGTGCCAGCAGTCTTTCACACCTCTACGAGCAGTACTTC
CDR3: CASSLSHLYEQYF
size: -
V: TRBV12-3/TRBV12-4
D: -
J: TRBJ2-7

DNA: TGCGCCAGCAGCCAAGATTGGGTTCGGGGGGGCGGCTACACCTTC
CDR3: CASSQDWVRGGGYTF
size: -
V: TRBV4-1
D: -
J: TRBJ1-2

DNA: TGCGCCAGCAGCACAGACAGGGGGTTTCAAGAGACCCAGTACTTC
CDR3: CASSTDRGFQETQYF
size: -
V: TRBV5-1
D: TRBD1
J: TRBJ2-5

DNA: TGTGCCAGCAGCGTACGGACAGGGGGGAACACTGAAGCTTTCTTT
CDR3: CASSVRTGGNTEAFF
size: -
V: TRBV9
D: TRBD1
J: TRBJ1-1

DNA: TGTGCCAGCACCCCTACGTGGGGCAGGGCTGGTGGCTACACCTTC
CDR3: CASTPTWGRAGGYTF
size: -
V: TRBV6-5
D: -
J: TRBJ1-2

DNA: TGTGCCAGCAGCCTCCTCCCGACAGGGTGGGAGCTGTTTTTT
CDR3: CASSLLPTGWELFF
size: -
V: TRBV5-6
D: TRBD1
J: TRBJ2-2

DNA: TGTGCCAGCAGTGAAGGTTGGCAGGGACAGCAGTATTTT
CDR3: CASSEGWQGQQYF
size: -
V: TRBV2
D: -
J: TRBJ2-3

DNA: TGTGCCAGCAGCCGAGGGGGTTGGAACACTGAAGCTTTCTTT
CDR3: CASSRGGWNTEAFF
size: once
V: TRBV9
D: -
J: TRBJ1-1

DNA: TGTGCCAGCAGCTTACCACGCGGGAGGCAAACAGATACGCAGTATTTT
CDR3: CASSLPRGRQTDTQYF
size: -
V: TRBV7-9
D: TRBD2
J: TRBJ2-3

DNA: TGTGCCAGCTCACCACCGATCCGGGATGGCTATGGCTACACCTTC
CDR3: CASSPPIRDGYGYTF
size: -
V: TRBV18
D: -
J: TRBJ1-2

DNA: TGTGCCAGTAGTCCCTTGATAGCGGGGAACACCGGGGAGCTGTTTTTT
CDR3: CASSPLIAGNTGELFF
size: -
V: TRBV19
D: TRBD2
J: TRBJ2-2

DNA: TGTGCCAGCAGTTTCGGGGATGGCTACACCTTC
CDR3: CASSFGDGYTF
size: -
V: TRBV12-3/TRBV12-4
D: -
J: TRBJ1-2

DNA: TGTGCCAGCAGCTTCGCGGACAGGGACTCCTACGAGCAGTACTTC
CDR3: CASSFADRDSYEQYF
size: -
V: TRBV12-1
D: -
J: TRBJ2-7

DNA: TGTGCCAGCAGTTACTCGCCAGGGGATCGGACCCAGTACTTC
CDR3: CASSYSPGDRTQYF
size: -
V: TRBV6-5
D: -
J: TRBJ2-5

DNA: TGTGCCAGCAGCCAAGTTCAGTTGACAGGGAAGGGATCACCCCTCCACTTT
CDR3: CASSQVQLTGKGSPLHF
size: -
V: TRBV4-2
D: TRBD1
J: TRBJ1-6

DNA: TGTGCCAGCACAGGGCCCCTCACAGATACGCAGTATTTT
CDR3: CASTGPLTDTQYF
size: -
V: TRBV6-5
D: -
J: TRBJ2-3

DNA: TGTGCCAGCAGCCGCAGGGCCGGTGAGGCTGAAGCTTTCTTT
CDR3: CASSRRAGEAEAFF
size: -
V: TRBV7-8
D: -
J: TRBJ1-1

DNA: TGTGCCAGCAGCTTAGCGCTAGGCAATGAGCAGTTCTTC
CDR3: CASSLALGNEQFF
size: -
V: TRBV7-2
D: -
J: TRBJ2-1

DNA: TGTGCCAGCAGCGACAGGGTCGGGGAGCAGTATTTT
CDR3: CASSDRVGEQYF
size: -
V: TRBV3-1/TRBV3-2
D: TRBD1
J: TRBJ2-3

DNA: TGTGCCAGCACGCGGGACCCAAACGTGAATGAGCAGTTCTTC
CDR3: CASTRDPNVNEQFF
size: few
V: TRBV7-6
D: -
J: TRBJ2-1

DNA: TGCGCCAGCAGCCCGGGACTAGCGGGACTAGGGGATACGCAGTATTTT
CDR3: CASSPGLAGLGDTQYF
size: -
V: TRBV5-1
D: TRBD2
J: TRBJ2-3

DNA: TGCGCCAGTACGACAGGGGGGGAGACCCAGTACTTC
CDR3: CASTTGGETQYF
size: -
V: TRBV10-1
D: TRBD1
J: TRBJ2-5

DNA: TGTGCCAGCAGCGTAAGCCCTAGCTCCTACGAGCAGTACTTC
CDR3: CASSVSPSSYEQYF
size: -
V: TRBV9
D: -
J: TRBJ2-7

DNA: TGTGCCAGCAGCTTTGGACAGGGCACTCAGCCCCAGCATTTT
CDR3: CASSFGQGTQPQHF
size: few
V: TRBV7-8
D: TRBD1
J: TRBJ1-5

DNA: TGTGCTAGTGGTTTGGGCCTTGCAGGGTCCGACGAGCAGTACTTC
CDR3: CASGLGLAGSDEQYF
size: -
V: TRBV12-5
D: -
J: TRBJ2-7

DNA: TGTGCCAGCATAGCACAGCGGGGGACCGGGGAGCTGTTTTTT
CDR3: CASIAQRGTGELFF
size: -
V: TRBV2
D: TRBD2
J: TRBJ2-2

DNA: TGTGCCAGCAGCTCGGGGGGCACAGATACGCAGTATTTT
CDR3: CASSSGGTDTQYF
size: -
V: TRBV5-6
D: -
J: TRBJ2-3

DNA: TGTGCCAGCAGGCGCGCGGACAGGACCTATGGCTACACCTTC
CDR3: CASRRADRTYGYTF
size: -
V: TRBV6-5
D: TRBD1
J: TRBJ1-2

DNA: TGTGCCAGCAGTTATCTACAGGGGGTGAATTATGGCTACACCTTC
CDR3: CASSYLQGVNYGYTF
size: -
V: TRBV6-5
D: TRBD1
J: TRBJ1-2

DNA: TGTGCCAGCAGCTTGTGGGGACAGGGCGGTAACTATGGCTACACCTTC
CDR3: CASSLWGQGGNYGYTF
size: -
V: TRBV5-4
D: TRBD1
J: TRBJ1-2

DNA: TGTGCCAGCAGTTACCTAGGAGGAAGCTACGAGCAGTACTTC
CDR3: CASSYLGGSYEQYF
size: few
V: TRBV6-2/TRBV6-3
D: -
J: TRBJ2-7

DNA: TGCGCCAGCACAAGGGACTCCGGCGGCTATGGCTACACCTTC
CDR3: CASTRDSGGYGYTF
size: -
V: TRBV5-1
D: -
J: TRBJ1-2

DNA: TGTGCCAGTAGTATTACTGTCCTTGAGACCCAGTACTTC
CDR3: CASSITVLETQYF
size: -
V: TRBV19
D: -
J: TRBJ2-5

DNA: TGCGCCAGCACGCGACAGGTAGATCTCCAAGAGACCCAGTACTTC
CDR3: CASTRQVDLQETQYF
size: -
V: TRBV10-2
D: -
J: TRBJ2-5

DNA: TGCGCCAGCAGCCTAACCGGGACTAGCGGGAGATATGAGCAGTTCTTC
CDR3: CASSLTGTSGRYEQFF
size: -
V: TRBV5-1
D: TRBD2
J: TRBJ2-1

DNA: TGTGCCACTTCGATGAGGCACTCTGGGGCCAACGTCCTGACTTTC
CDR3: CATSMRHSGANVLTF
size: -
V: TRBV7-2
D: -
J: TRBJ2-6